This T cell receptor (beta chain) was profiled in a study of blood T cell repertoires in COVID-19 (TCRdb year 2020). Study-wide context: Samples from collaborators originated in the United States, Italy and Spain and spanned both the acute and convalescent phases of COVID-19. The material from the prospective study consisted of cDNA or gDNA derived from T cells, B-cell-depleted T cells, or PBMCs. The dataset comprised deeply sampled blood TCRbeta repertoires from subjects exposed to, actively infected with, or recovered from COVID-19. A freely available public database, intended as a resource for researchers studying the immune response to SARS-CoV-2, is where the repertoires were released. Samples were obtained from the ongoing ImmuneRACE study (first 160 participants) and from 1,000 to 1,500 subjects provided by 6 global collaborators. A de-identified subject ID, COVID-19 status, age in years and sex were almost always included in the sample metadata. Where available, HLA class I and class II types were taken from metadata supplied by the sample provider and were not determined by assay-based typing. Results the study describes overall, beyond this receptor: How much clinical and demographic metadata was included differed by source and by participant, and the metadata was provided uncurated.

TCRbeta CDR3 regions were amplified from genomic DNA by means of the immunoSEQ Assay, a bias-controlled multiplex PCR. On the study's bioinformatics: Within the assay, amplification of reference gene primers was used to estimate how many nucleated cells each sample contained. Sequence reads were collapsed and filtered to measure the absolute abundance of every unique TCRbeta CDR3 rearrangement. For each sample, productive Simpson clonality was calculated by taking the square root of Simpson's diversity index across productive rearrangements. TCRdb's version of the immuneACCESS table is confined to in-frame rearrangements and falls short of the full clone set. An unresolved V gene accounts for under half of the shortfall where checked; the remainder is of unknown origin. The DNA gave D and trimming, while V, J and clone size come from that table. The sample table contains 50,000 to 75,000 clones; only one count was recorded for 87% of them. Jointly, the top ten make up less than 8% of the sample.

V gives up 6 bases and J gives up 0 bases, and the segment between their germline ends measures 14 bases. For CDR1 and CDR2, the germline V gene lists SQVTM and ANQGSEA. The CDR3 sequence holds 14 residues, the cysteine and phenylalanine included. Of the read, only the CDR3 DNA is kept; its 42 bases are in frame from base 1. Each collaborating institution followed its own protocols to collect whole blood in K2EDTA tubes. Collaborator samples were shipped for TCRbeta analysis as frozen whole blood, isolated PBMCs, or DNA extracted from either sample type. Remarks on this clone: Its antigen remains unidentified. Base quality data are lacking; no much larger clone is found one base away.

What was sequenced was peripheral blood. The chain links TRBV29-1 with TRBJ1-1; the best D guess is TRBD1, with 6 bases matching. This clonotype was sampled from a man aged 60 to 69 with acute or convalescent COVID-19. The CDR3 in this case is CSVRDTAMNTEAFF. The sequenced DNA is TGCAGCGTGAGGGACACGGCCATGAACACTGAAGCTTTCTTT.